This T cell receptor beta chain comes out of a study of shared clonotypes between healthy human individuals. Each PCR replicate from the sorted subsets contained roughly 210 ng DNA, which is about 31,000 T cell genomes. Some clones are missing from TCRdb's copy, which holds only in-frame ones; the method was immunoSEQ multiplex PCR. Seen here are 2,500,000 or so clones, roughly 93% observed once, and the top ten hold roughly 0.39%. This sequence was found in a young man in good health. Some clones in this sample may be carry-over from other donors' samples. Specimen: naive CD4+ T cells from PBMCs. Subset defined: CD45RA+ positively selected.

The CDR3 DNA follows: TGTGCCAGCAGTGAACAACCGACGGGACAGGGCTACGAGCAGTACTTC. Translating it yields CASSEQPTGQGYEQYF. The rearrangement joins TRBV6-1 to TRBJ2-7, with 9 bases lining up with TRBD1. Germline CDR1 MNHNS, CDR2 SASEGT. The CDR3 extends over 16 amino acids. V gave up 2 bases and J gave up 3 bases; unmatched junction bases: 8.